This entry concerns a single TCR beta chain. Its antigen is still unknown. J lost 5 bases, V lost 5 bases, and 13 bases had no gene match. The germline gives CDR1 MDHEN, CDR2 SYDVKM. This CDR3 has 16 residues. This sample was included in a study of cytomegalovirus exposure and HLA in healthy donors. Study-level information: An early data release held tens of millions of unique TCRs from HLA-typed donors.

The primer mix had 60 Vbeta and 13 Jbeta primers. Clones were sequenced by immunoSEQ multiplex PCR, and TCRdb holds only the in-frame ones, with some missing. The table has over 150,000 clones, about four fifths seen once; the top ten hold around 13%. The study, taken as a whole, reports: TCR beta chain V- and J-gene trimming was linked, in a later analysis, to a missense variant in DCLRE1C. Reported results showed that the classifier diagnosed cytomegalovirus status with high specificity and sensitivity.

The sequenced sample consisted of PBMCs. This clonotype was obtained from a woman aged 45-65 years in good health and CMV-seronegative. This sequence joins TRBV28 and TRBJ2-3; 7 bases align to TRBD2. CDR3 loop: CASSPLGGGPRDTQYF. DNA of the CDR3: TGTGCCAGCAGTCCTCTGGGGGGAGGGCCGAGAGATACGCAGTATTTT.